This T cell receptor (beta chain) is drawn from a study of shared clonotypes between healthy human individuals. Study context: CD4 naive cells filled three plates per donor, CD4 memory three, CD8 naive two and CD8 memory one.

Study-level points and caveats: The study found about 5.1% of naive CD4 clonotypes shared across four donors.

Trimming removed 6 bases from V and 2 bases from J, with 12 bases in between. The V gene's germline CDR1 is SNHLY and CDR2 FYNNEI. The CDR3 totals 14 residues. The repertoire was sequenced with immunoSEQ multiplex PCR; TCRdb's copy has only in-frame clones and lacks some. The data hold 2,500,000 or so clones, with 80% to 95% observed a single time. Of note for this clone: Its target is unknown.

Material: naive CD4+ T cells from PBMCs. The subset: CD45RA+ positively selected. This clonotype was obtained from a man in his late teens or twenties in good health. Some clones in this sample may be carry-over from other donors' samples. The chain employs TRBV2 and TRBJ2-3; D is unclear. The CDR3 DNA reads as TGTGCCAGCAGCTTAGGAGTTCCCACAGATACGCAGTATTTT. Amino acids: CASSLGVPTDTQYF.